Below, 23 T cell receptor beta chains from the same sample are listed, as sequenced in a study of regulatory T cells in long-lasting Graves disease. As to time point: newly diagnosed GD, antithyroid drugs for less than 3 months. RNA from PBMCs was the source of the TCR library. CDR3 regions were amplified by Arm-PCR using iRepertoire HTBI primers to build TCR beta libraries. TCRdb itself ran the multiplex PCR reads through MiXCR, one entry per CDR3 protein. The data hold more than 300,000 distinct CDR3 sequences, with roughly 15% observed a single time. The source material was peripheral blood mononuclear cells (PBMCs), sampled at new diagnosis, from a patient treated with antithyroid drugs. The origin of the receptors is a female donor with Graves disease.

This clonotype was counted many times. CDR3 sequence: CAGSLGRDYEQYF. As DNA, the CDR3 is TGTGCCGGATCGTTGGGCCGGGACTACGAGCAGTACTTC. The chain combines TRBV28 with TRBJ2-7; D is possibly TRBD2 (5 bases). The CDR3 is made up of 13 amino acids. Germline-derived CDR1 and CDR2 are MDHEN and SYDVKM. Trimming pared 11 bases from V and 3 bases from J, leaving 17 bases between.

The rearrangement links TRBV7-2 to TRBJ2-3, with 11 bases fitting TRBD2. V was pared by 1 base and J by 11 bases, with 11 bases of the junction left unmatched. The germline V gene encodes CDR1 SGHTA and CDR2 FQGNSA. The CDR3 is 16 amino acids. CDR3 DNA: TGTGCCAGCAGCTTAGTCTTAGCGGGAGGGCCCGTTTTGCAGTATTTT. Residues: CASSLVLAGGPVLQYF.

The chain couples TRBV14 to TRBJ2-1; D call uncertain. Germline V lookup: CDR1 SGHDN, CDR2 FVKESK. V was pared by 1 base and J by 6 bases, with 7 bases between. This CDR3 contains 13 residues. This chain's CDR3 is CASSQAVTNEQFF. The CDR3 nucleotides read TGTGCCAGCAGCCAAGCGGTGACCAATGAGCAGTTCTTC.

At least ten counts were recorded for this clonotype. CDR3 sequence (DNA): TGTGCCAGCAGCTTGCCACCTAACTATGGCTACACCTTC. It yields the protein CASSLPPNYGYTF. This chain joins TRBV11-2 and TRBJ1-2; D not resolved. The CDR3 loop spans 13 amino acids. Trimming shortened V by 3 bases and J by 0 bases, and 5 bases separated the two germline ends. Germline loops: CDR1 SGHAT, CDR2 FQNNGV.

This clonotype has ten or more counts. The chain joins TRBV12-3 or TRBV12-4 to TRBJ1-2; no reliable D call. CDR3 size: 11 residues. V was trimmed by 6 bases and J by 3 bases, leaving 5 bases between them. The CDR3 sequence: CASSSDYGYTF. CDR3 DNA sequence: TGTGCCAGCAGCTCGGACTATGGCTACACCTTC.

Many counts were recorded for this clonotype. V is TRBV6-1 and J is TRBJ2-2; TRBD2 matches at 10 bases. Trimming took 6 bases from V and 4 from J; bases not matched to a gene: 11. CDR3 length: 17 residues. Per the germline V gene, CDR1 is MNHNS and CDR2 is SASEGT. CDR3 nucleotide sequence: TGTGCCAGCAGCACCCTCCCTAGCGGGGGTCCCACCGGGGAGCTGTTTTTT. The encoded protein is CASSTLPSGGPTGELFF.

The chain uses TRBV27 and TRBJ1-3; tentative D call: TRBD1 (6 bases). V was clipped by 6 bases and J by 3 bases, with 21 bases between them. The V gene's germline CDR1 is MNHEY and CDR2 SMNVEV (reference sequence). The CDR3 consists of 17 residues. CDR3 coding DNA: TGTGCCAGCAGCCCCCCCACGTACAGGGCCTATGGAAACACCATATATTTT. Protein sequence: CASSPPTYRAYGNTIYF.

This clonotype was recorded many times. The chain carries TRBV5-5 and TRBJ1-1; TRBD1 might be the D (5 bases). The CDR3 sequence is 13 residues long. V was shortened by 0 bases and J by 2 bases, with 5 bases between the two germline ends. CDR1 SGHKS and CDR2 YYEKEE come from the germline V gene (reference sequence). CDR3 residues: CASSLGDNTEAFF. The CDR3 region has the DNA TGTGCCAGCAGCTTGGGGGACAACACTGAAGCTTTCTTT.

This clonotype occurred once. This rearrangement joins TRBV12-3 or TRBV12-4 to TRBJ1-2; TRBD1 matches at 7 bases. This CDR3 spans 16 amino acids. Unmatched junction bases numbered 10, after V lost 6 bases and J lost 0 bases. The CDR3 DNA sequence: TGTGCCAGCAGCCTCACCGGGACAGCTACTAACTATGGCTACACCTTC. Translated: CASSLTGTATNYGYTF.

The chain couples TRBV5-6 to TRBJ1-1; 7 bases line up with TRBD1. CDR3 length equals 16 residues. After removal of 5 bases from V and 1 base from J, the junction contained 11 bases not matched to a gene. The germline V gene encodes CDR1 SGHDT and CDR2 YYEEEE. DNA of the CDR3: TGTGCCAGCAGTCTCGGACAGGCGATCAAGAACACTGAAGCTTTCTTT. Protein: CASSLGQAIKNTEAFF.

This clonotype was seen more than once but under ten times. The CDR3: CASSAPGQVVTGELFF. The CDR3 DNA is TGTGCCAGCAGTGCCCCGGGACAGGTTGTCACCGGGGAGCTGTTTTTT. The V gene is TRBV12-3 or TRBV12-4, the J gene TRBJ2-2; 8 nucleotides align to TRBD1. There are 16 residues in the CDR3. V gave up 5 bases and J gave up 4 bases; unmatched junction bases: 9.

This clonotype was detected many times. The chain has TRBV28 and TRBJ1-4; D is uncertain. This CDR3 spans 13 amino acids. Per the germline V gene, CDR1 is MDHEN and CDR2 is SYDVKM. Trimming took off 2 bases at V and 10 bases at J, with 11 bases between the two ends. CDR3 sequence: CASSLPEVGKLFF. CDR3 in DNA: TGTGCCAGCAGTTTACCCGAGGTTGGAAAACTGTTTTTT. Full variable domain (missing parts from reference TRBV28 and TRBJ1-4): DVKVTQSSRYLVKRTGEKVFLECVQDMDHENMFWYRQDPGLGLRLIYFSYDVKMKEKGDIPEGYSVSREKKERFSLILESASTNQTSMYLCASSLPEVGKLFFGSGTQLSVL.

The count of this clonotype is one. The CDR3 spells CASSLIAGSGNTIYF. The CDR3 nucleotides are TGTGCCAGCAGTTTGATAGCTGGGTCGGGAAACACCATATATTTT. The gene calls are TRBV28 and TRBJ1-3; no clear D gene. Germline-derived CDR1 and CDR2 are MDHEN and SYDVKM. The CDR3 consists of 15 residues. V lost 3 bases, J lost 4 bases, and 13 bases lay in between.

J is TRBJ1-3 and V is TRBV12-3 or TRBV12-4; TRBD1 aligns across 9 bases. CDR3 size: 18 residues. The junction had 7 bases not matched to a gene; V was cut back by 0 bases and J by 1 base. This CDR3 is CASSLAKDRGVSGNTIYF. The DNA for the CDR3 is TGTGCCAGCAGTTTAGCCAAGGACAGGGGAGTTTCTGGAAACACCATATATTTT.

As to this clonotype: A read error is likely here: a far larger clone is one base away. V usage is TRBV7-2 and J usage is TRBJ2-1; 7 positions match TRBD2. Germline lookup yields CDR1 SGHTA and CDR2 FQGNSA. The CDR3 runs to 13 residues. CDR3 residues: CASSPRDYGERFF. The CDR3 DNA sequence: TGTGCCAGCAGCCCTAGGGACTATGGAGAGCGGTTCTTC.

This clonotype came up many times. The V gene is TRBV10-2, the J gene TRBJ2-7, with 8 bases that match TRBD1. The CDR3 contains 13 residues. Germline lookup yields CDR1 WSHSY and CDR2 SAAADI. The V segment lost 4 bases and the J segment 5 bases; nucleotides outside the gene matches: 4. DNA for the CDR3: TGCGCCAGCAGTGTACGACAGGGGCACGAGCAGTACTTC. Protein sequence: CASSVRQGHEQYF.

This clonotype occurred many times. V gene TRBV29-1 combines with J gene TRBJ1-1; 9 bases match TRBD1. This CDR3 has 14 amino acids. The trim removed 3 bases at V and 5 bases at J, leaving 7 bases unmatched. Per germline, CDR1 SQVTM and CDR2 ANQGSEA. The CDR3 DNA reads TGCAGCGTTGAGGAACAGGGGGCGGGAACTGAAGCTTTCTTT. This translates into CSVEEQGAGTEAFF.

This clonotype was counted ten times or more. CDR3 sequence: CASSQADSLSYEQYF. The CDR3 bases are TGCGCCAGCAGCCAGGCGGACTCGCTCTCCTACGAGCAGTACTTC. The chain employs TRBV4-3 and TRBJ2-7; possible D gene TRBD2, 5 bases. Trimming pared 3 bases from V and 0 bases from J, leaving 12 bases between. Germline loops: CDR1 LGHNA, CDR2 YSLEER. The CDR3 loop spans 15 amino acids.

This sequence joins TRBV6-5 and TRBJ1-1, with D possibly TRBD1 on 5 matching bases. V shed 0 bases and J shed 1 base, with 12 bases lying between them. Germline assignment: CDR1 MNHEY and CDR2 SVGAGI. The CDR3 totals 16 residues. DNA for the CDR3: TGTGCCAGCAGTTACTCTGGCAGGGCAAAGAACACTGAAGCTTTCTTT. Its translation is CASSYSGRAKNTEAFF.

This clonotype was recorded many times. The chain has TRBV30 and TRBJ2-7, with D possibly TRBD2 on 6 matching bases. The CDR3 length is 14 residues. V shed 7 bases and J shed 4 bases, with 20 bases lying between them. Germline V CDR1 and CDR2: GTSNPN, SVGIG (reference sequence). CDR3 DNA: TGTGCCTACACAGTGACCAACCGGGGGTACGAGCAGTACTTC. Amino acid sequence: CAYTVTNRGYEQYF.

There are a few counts of this clonotype. CDR3 residues: CASSEVGPTGELFF. CDR3 DNA sequence: TGTGCCAGCAGTGAAGTCGGGCCCACCGGGGAGCTGTTTTTT. The chain couples TRBV6-1 to TRBJ2-2, with D hard to call. V was trimmed by 1 base and J by 4 bases, leaving 7 bases between them. The CDR3 runs 14 residues. In germline, CDR1 is MNHNS, CDR2 SASEGT.

The chain has TRBV12-3 or TRBV12-4 and TRBJ2-1; D is unclear. Deletions cut 5 bases from V and 3 bases from J, with 17 bases between. CDR3 length equals 16 residues. This CDR3 is CASSEHSQLGYNEQFF. Here the CDR3 DNA reads TGTGCCAGCAGTGAACACTCGCAGTTAGGCTACAATGAGCAGTTCTTC.

This clonotype was detected a few times. Given a much more abundant clone one base away, this may be a read error. The chain recombines TRBV7-9 with TRBJ2-1; 7 bases align to TRBD1. Germline V gene lookup returns CDR1 SEHNR and CDR2 FQNEAQ (reference sequence). V shed 5 bases and J 8 bases; nucleotides not matched to a gene: 3. This CDR3 is built from 12 residues. This chain's CDR3 is CASSQTGYEQFF. The CDR3 coding sequence is TGTGCCAGCAGCCAGACAGGGTATGAGCAGTTCTTC.